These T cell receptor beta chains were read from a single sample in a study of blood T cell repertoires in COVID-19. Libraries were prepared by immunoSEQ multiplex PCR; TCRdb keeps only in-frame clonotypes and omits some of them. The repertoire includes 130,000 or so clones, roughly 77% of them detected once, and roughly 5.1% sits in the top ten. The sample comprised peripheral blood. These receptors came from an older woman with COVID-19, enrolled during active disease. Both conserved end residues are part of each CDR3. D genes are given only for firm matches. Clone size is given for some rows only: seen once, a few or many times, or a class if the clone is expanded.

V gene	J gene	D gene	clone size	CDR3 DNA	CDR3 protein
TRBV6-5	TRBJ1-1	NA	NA	TGTGCCAGCAGTTATTCAGGCGTGAACACTGAAGCTTTCTTT	CASSYSGVNTEAFF
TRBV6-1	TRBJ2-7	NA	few	TGTGCCAGCAGTGACCTCCTGTTTAGGGGGGAGCAGTACTTC	CASSDLLFRGEQYF
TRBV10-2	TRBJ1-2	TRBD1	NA	TGCGCCACCCTTCGGGACAGGGGATTCTATGGCTACACCTTC	CATLRDRGFYGYTF
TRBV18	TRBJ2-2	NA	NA	TGTGCCAGCTCACTTCCAGGGTCGGTGACCGGGGAGCTGTTTTTT	CASSLPGSVTGELFF
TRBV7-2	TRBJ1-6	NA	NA	TGTGCCAGCAGCTTGACGGGGTTCAGCTCCTATAATTCACCCCTCCACTTT	CASSLTGFSSYNSPLHF
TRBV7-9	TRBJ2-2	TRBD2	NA	TGTGCCAGCACCGGGGGGGGCACCGGGGAGCTGTTTTTT	CASTGGGTGELFF
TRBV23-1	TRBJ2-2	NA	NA	TGCGCCAGCAGTCAATCGGTCGGGGGAAGTTTGACTCCCGGGGAGCTGTTTTTT	CASSQSVGGSLTPGELFF
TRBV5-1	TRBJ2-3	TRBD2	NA	TGCGCCAGCAGCTTGGGGTCAGCGGGGAACACAGATACGCAGTATTTT	CASSLGSAGNTDTQYF
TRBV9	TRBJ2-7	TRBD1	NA	TGTGCCAGCAGCTTAGGGACAGGGAGGTACGAGCAGTACTTC	CASSLGTGRYEQYF
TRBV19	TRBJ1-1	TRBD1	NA	TGTGCCAGTAGTGCCGAAACAGGGGGAGTAGGTGAAGCTTTCTTT	CASSAETGGVGEAFF
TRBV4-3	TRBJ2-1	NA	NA	TGCGCCAGCAGCCAAGCGGAAGGATCAACTAGCTCGAGGTTGAAAAATGAGCAGTTCTTC	CASSQAEGSTSSRLKNEQFF
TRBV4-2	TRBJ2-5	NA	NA	TGTGCCAGCAGCCCTCCCCCCCTCCTGACTAGCCGGGGGCTAAGAGTAACCCAGTACTTC	CASSPPPLLTSRGLRVTQYF
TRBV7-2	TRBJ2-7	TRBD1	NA	TGTGCCAGCAGCTACAGGGGAAACTACGAGCAGTACTTC	CASSYRGNYEQYF
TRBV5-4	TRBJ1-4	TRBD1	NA	TGTGCCAGCAGCTTCACAGGGGTAGAAAAACTGTTTTTT	CASSFTGVEKLFF
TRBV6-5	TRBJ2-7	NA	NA	TGTGCCAGCACCTCATCCGGGACACACGAGCAGTACTTC	CASTSSGTHEQYF
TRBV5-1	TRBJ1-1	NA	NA	TGCGCCAGCAGCTTTAAGGGACAGAACACTGAAGCTTTCTTT	CASSFKGQNTEAFF
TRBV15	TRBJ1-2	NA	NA	TGTGCCACCAGTAGGGGGTTTAACTATGGCTACACCTTC	CATSRGFNYGYTF
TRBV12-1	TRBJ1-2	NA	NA	TGTGCCAGCAGCTTTGTTGGACAGCACAACTATGGCTACACCTTC	CASSFVGQHNYGYTF
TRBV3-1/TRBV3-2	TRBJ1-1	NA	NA	TGTGCCAGCAGCCAAGACGCGGTGGCTTACACTGAAGCTTTCTTT	CASSQDAVAYTEAFF
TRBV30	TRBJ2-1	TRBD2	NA	TGTGCCTGGAGTGGTGCGGGGGTAAATGAGCAGTTCTTC	CAWSGAGVNEQFF
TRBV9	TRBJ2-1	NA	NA	TGTGCCAGCAGTGGGGGCCGAGTCAATGAGCAGTTCTTC	CASSGGRVNEQFF
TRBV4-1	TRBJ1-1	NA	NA	TGCGCCAGCAGCCCGCGGGGGCATGGGGCCTTGGCGAACACTGAAGCTTTCTTT	CASSPRGHGALANTEAFF
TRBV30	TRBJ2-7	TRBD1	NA	TGTGCCTGGAGTTCGGACAGGGGTAAGGAGCAGTACTTC	CAWSSDRGKEQYF
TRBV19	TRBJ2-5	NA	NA	TGTGCCAGTAGTCCCGGGGGAGAAGAGACCCAGTACTTC	CASSPGGEETQYF
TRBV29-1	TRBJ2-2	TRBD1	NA	TGCAGCGTCCACCGGGACAGTGGCACCGGGGAGCTGTTTTTT	CSVHRDSGTGELFF
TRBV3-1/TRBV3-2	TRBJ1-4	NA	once	TGTGCCAGCAGCCCAAGAACACAGGGAGCACTGTTTTTT	CASSPRTQGALFF
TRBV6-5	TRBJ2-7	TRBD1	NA	TGTGCCAGCAAGATAGACAGGGACCACGAGCAGTACTTC	CASKIDRDHEQYF
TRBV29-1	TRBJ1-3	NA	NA	TGCAGCGTTGCTCTCTCGGGAAACACCATATATTTT	CSVALSGNTIYF